The 7 T cell receptor beta chains given below trace back to one sample, sequenced in a study of cytomegalovirus exposure and HLA in healthy donors. Vbeta (60) and Jbeta (13) primers were used in the PCR. Measured with immunoSEQ multiplex PCR; TCRdb has only the in-frame clones, and not every one. The sample records around 100,000 clones, 78% being singletons. Sequencing was carried out using PBMCs. Source of these receptors: a woman aged 35 to 49 in good health and CMV-seropositive.

The chain uses TRBV7-2 and TRBJ2-7, with D maybe TRBD1 (6 bases). Between the trimmed V and J ends, which lost 3 bases and 3 bases, there was a span of 15 bases. The CDR3 is made up of 15 amino acids. The V gene's germline CDR1 is SGHTA and CDR2 FQGNSA. This chain's CDR3 is CASSFAGTPNYEQYF. The CDR3 DNA reads TGTGCCAGCAGCTTCGCCGGGACACCAAACTACGAGCAGTACTTC.

Notes on this clone: One end of the junction fails to match germline, which may point to a read error. The rearrangement links TRBV7-9 to TRBJ2-1, with D unclear. The CDR3 consists of 11 residues. CDR1 and CDR2 (germline): SEHNR, FQNEAQ (reference sequence). CDR3 residues: CASSSYDEQFF. The CDR3 DNA reads TGTGCCAGCAGCTCCTACGATGAGCAGTTCTTC.

Concerning this clone itself: This same CDR3 is encoded by further DNA sequences in the sample. The chain recombines TRBV29-1 with TRBJ2-7; perhaps TRBD1 as D (5 bases). From germline, CDR1 is SQVTM and CDR2 ANQGSEA. V dropped 4 bases and J dropped 3 bases, with 10 bases sitting between them. There are 12 residues in the CDR3. CDR3 loop: CSVGRVGYEQYF. The CDR3 bases are TGCAGCGTTGGCAGGGTGGGCTACGAGCAGTACTTC.

The rearrangement uses TRBV27 and TRBJ2-1; 9 positions agree with TRBD2. With V trimmed by 5 bases and J by 6 bases, 8 bases remained unmatched. The CDR3 loop spans 15 amino acids. Germline CDR1 MNHEY, CDR2 SMNVEV (reference sequence). For the CDR3, the DNA is TGTGCCAGCAGTCCCCGGGCGGGGGGGCGCAATGAGCAGTTCTTC. This encodes CASSPRAGGRNEQFF.

With regard to this clone: One junction end disagrees with the germline gene, perhaps due to a read error. V is TRBV7-9 and J is TRBJ1-2; TRBD1 matches 7 bases. From germline, CDR1 is SEHNR and CDR2 FQNEAQ (reference sequence). There are 13 residues in the CDR3. CDR3 nucleotide sequence: TGTTCCAGCAGCAAGGGGACAGATAATGGCTACACCTTC. This codes for CSSSKGTDNGYTF. The full variable domain, rest sourced from reference TRBV7-9 and TRBJ1-2, is DTGVSQNPRHKITKRGQNVTFRCDPISEHNRLYWYRQTLGQGPEFLTYFQNEAQLEKSRLLSDRFSAERPKGSFSTLEIQRTEQGDSAMYLCSSSKGTDNGYTFGSGTRLTVV.

The V call is TRBV14, the J call TRBJ2-1; the match to TRBD2 covers 7 bases. The junction had 9 bases not matched to a gene; V was cut back by 4 bases and J by 3 bases. The CDR3 has 16 residues. Germline CDR1 and CDR2: SGHDN and FVKESK. The chain's CDR3 is CASSRKAGVLYNEQFF. The CDR3 coding sequence is TGTGCCAGCAGCCGAAAGGCGGGGGTCCTCTACAATGAGCAGTTCTTC.

Only a few counts were recorded for this clone. V gene TRBV5-1 combines with J gene TRBJ2-3; 7 bases align to TRBD2. This CDR3 is 14 amino acids long. Germline CDR1 SGHRS, CDR2 YFSETQ. J was trimmed by 4 bases and V by 2 bases; bases with no gene match: 4. In DNA form, the CDR3 reads TGCGCCAGCAGCTTAAACGGGAGGCCAGATACGCAGTATTTT. This codes for CASSLNGRPDTQYF.